The table lists the clone carrying this TCR beta chain with many counts. The antigen is not known. This entry belongs to a study of CD8 T cells in ankylosing spondylitis. The CDR3 has 16 amino acids. The V segment lost 8 bases and the J segment 8 bases; nucleotides outside the gene matches: 11. General observations from the study: Enrichment of disease-linked clones was reportedly significant in matched ankylosing spondylitis synovial fluid. Several highly homologous variants made up a TCR beta motif that seemed to typify ankylosing spondylitis blood.

TCRdb reprocessed the 5' RACE reads via MiXCR and lists one record per CDR3 protein. The sample has around 540,000 distinct CDR3 sequences, roughly 13% seen once. Material: blood, either unsorted or a sorted T cell fraction (not recorded which). The source of this sequence is a male donor with ankylosing spondylitis. This sequence joins TRBV12-3 or TRBV12-4 and TRBJ2-1; the match to TRBD2 covers 14 bases. Here the CDR3 reads CASRDRGLAGVHEQFF. The CDR3 region has the DNA TGTGCCAGCCGGGACAGGGGACTAGCGGGAGTCCATGAGCAGTTCTTC.